This TCR beta chain came from a study of shared clonotypes between healthy human individuals. Study background: Donors had three CD4 naive, three CD4 memory, two CD8 naive and one CD8 memory plate apiece. Study conclusions and caveats: Limited genetic and exposure-history diversity came from having few donors.

Libraries were prepared by immunoSEQ multiplex PCR; TCRdb keeps only in-frame clonotypes and omits some of them. The sample holds more than 500,000 clones, around 96% seen once. Cells designated naive CD8 were CD45RO-negative and were positively selected for CCR7, with terminally differentiated effector memory CD45RA+ cells excluded. A note on this clone: What it binds is unknown.

From germline, CDR1 is PRHDT and CDR2 FYEKMQ (reference sequence). Trimming cost V 4 bases and J 10 bases, with 16 bases left between them. CDR3 length: 13 residues. The sequence derives from a woman in her 30s in good health. Sequenced input: naive CD8+ T cells sorted from blood. J is TRBJ1-1 and V is TRBV13; D possibly corresponds to TRBD1 (5 bases). CDR3 nucleotide sequence: TGTGCCAGCAGCTGGGGCAGGACTTCAGTAGCTTTCTTT. Protein: CASSWGRTSVAFF.